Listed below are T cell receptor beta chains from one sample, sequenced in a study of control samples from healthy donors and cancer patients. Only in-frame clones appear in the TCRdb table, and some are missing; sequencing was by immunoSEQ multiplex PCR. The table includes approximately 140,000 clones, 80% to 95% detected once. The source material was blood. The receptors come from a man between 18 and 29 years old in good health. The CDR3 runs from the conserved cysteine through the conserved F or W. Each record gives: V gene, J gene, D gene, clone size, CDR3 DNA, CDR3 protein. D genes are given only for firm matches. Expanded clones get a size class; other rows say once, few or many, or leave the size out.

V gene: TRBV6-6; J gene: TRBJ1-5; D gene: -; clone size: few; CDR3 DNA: TGTGCCAGCAGTTACCGGACGGTTAGTAATCAGCCCCAGCATTTT; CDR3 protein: CASSYRTVSNQPQHF
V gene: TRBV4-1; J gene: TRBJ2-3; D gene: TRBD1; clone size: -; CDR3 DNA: TGCGCCAGCAGCCAGGGGGACAGGATAAGGGATACGCAGTATTTT; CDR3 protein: CASSQGDRIRDTQYF
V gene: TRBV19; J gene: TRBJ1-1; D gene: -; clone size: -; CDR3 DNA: TGTGCCAGTAGTCTGAACACTGAAGCTTTCTTT; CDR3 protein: CASSLNTEAFF
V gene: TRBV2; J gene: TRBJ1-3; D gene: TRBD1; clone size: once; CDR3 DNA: TGTGCCAGCCTACAGGGGACTGGAAACACCATATATTTT; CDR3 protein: CASLQGTGNTIYF
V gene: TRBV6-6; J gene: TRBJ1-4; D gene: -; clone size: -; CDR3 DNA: TGTGCCAGCAGTTTGACAGCGGCGGGGGAAAAACTGTTTTTT; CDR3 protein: CASSLTAAGEKLFF
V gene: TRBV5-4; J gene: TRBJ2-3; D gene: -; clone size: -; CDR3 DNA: TGTGCCAGCAGCTTTGGTGGGGCTACCACAGATACGCAGTATTTT; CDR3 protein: CASSFGGATTDTQYF
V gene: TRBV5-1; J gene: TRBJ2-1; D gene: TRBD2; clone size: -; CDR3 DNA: TGCGCCAGCAGCTTTTTAGCGGGAGACGAGGAGCAGTTCTTC; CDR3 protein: CASSFLAGDEEQFF
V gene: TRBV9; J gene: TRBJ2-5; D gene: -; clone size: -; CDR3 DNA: TGTGCCAGCAGCGCCGTTGCGGGTGTCCAAGAGACCCAGTACTTC; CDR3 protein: CASSAVAGVQETQYF
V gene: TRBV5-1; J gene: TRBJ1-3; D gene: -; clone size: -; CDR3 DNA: TGCGCCAGCAGCTTGGGCGGATCTGGAAACACCATATATTTT; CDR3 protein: CASSLGGSGNTIYF
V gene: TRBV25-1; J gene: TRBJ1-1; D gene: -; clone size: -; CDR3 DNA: TGTGCCAGCAGTGAATATGGGTACACTGAAGCTTTCTTT; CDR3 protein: CASSEYGYTEAFF
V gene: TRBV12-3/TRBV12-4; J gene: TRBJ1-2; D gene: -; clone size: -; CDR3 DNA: TGTGCCAGCAGTTCGGGCCTCTATGGCTACACCTTC; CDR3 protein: CASSSGLYGYTF
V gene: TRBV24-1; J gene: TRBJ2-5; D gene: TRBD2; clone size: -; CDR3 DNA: TGTGCCACCAGTGACCCGACAGCGGGGGAGACCCAGTACTTC; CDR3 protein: CATSDPTAGETQYF
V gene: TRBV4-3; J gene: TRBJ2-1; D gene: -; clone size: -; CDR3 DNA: TGCGCCAGCAGCCAAGAAGCGGGCCGATACAATGAGCAGTTCTTC; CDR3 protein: CASSQEAGRYNEQFF
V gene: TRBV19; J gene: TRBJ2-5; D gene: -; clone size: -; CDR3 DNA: TGTGCCAGTAGTATTAGGTTTCGGGGATGGACTCTCACGGGGGAGACCCAGTACTTC; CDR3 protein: CASSIRFRGWTLTGETQYF
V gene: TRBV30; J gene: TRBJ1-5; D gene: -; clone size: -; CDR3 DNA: TGTGCCTTCACGGACGGGAACAATCAGCCCCAGCATTTT; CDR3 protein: CAFTDGNNQPQHF
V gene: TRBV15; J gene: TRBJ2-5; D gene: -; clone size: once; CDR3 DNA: TGTGCCACCAGCAGAGATGATCTCGCCGGGGAAGAGACCCAGTACTTC; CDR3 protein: CATSRDDLAGEETQYF
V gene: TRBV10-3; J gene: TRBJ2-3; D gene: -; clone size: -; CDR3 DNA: TGTGCCATCAGTGAGTCGACTCGGTCGTTCACAGATACGCAGTATTTT; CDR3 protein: CAISESTRSFTDTQYF
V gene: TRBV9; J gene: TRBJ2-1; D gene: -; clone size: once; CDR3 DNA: TGTGCCAGCAGCGTTGGCGGGAATATTTACAATGAGCAGTTCTTC; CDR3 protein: CASSVGGNIYNEQFF
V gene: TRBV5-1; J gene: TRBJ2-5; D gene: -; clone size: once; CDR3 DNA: TGCGCCAGCAGCTTGGGCAATGCGGGAGAGACCCAGTACTTC; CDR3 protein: CASSLGNAGETQYF
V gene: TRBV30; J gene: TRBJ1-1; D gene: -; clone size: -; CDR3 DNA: TGTGCCTGGGAGGCGGACACGAACACTGAAGCTTTCTTT; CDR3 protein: CAWEADTNTEAFF
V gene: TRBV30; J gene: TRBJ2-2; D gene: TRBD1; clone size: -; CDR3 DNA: TGTGCCTGGAACAGGGGGCCGAACACCGGGGAGCTGTTTTTT; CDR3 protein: CAWNRGPNTGELFF
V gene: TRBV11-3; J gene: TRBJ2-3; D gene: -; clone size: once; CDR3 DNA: TGTGCCAGCAGCGGAGTGGAAGACCTCACAGATACGCAGTATTTT; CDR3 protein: CASSGVEDLTDTQYF
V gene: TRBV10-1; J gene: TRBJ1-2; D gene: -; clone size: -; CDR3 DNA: TGCGCCAGCAGTGCGACAGTTAACTATGGCTACACCTTC; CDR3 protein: CASSATVNYGYTF
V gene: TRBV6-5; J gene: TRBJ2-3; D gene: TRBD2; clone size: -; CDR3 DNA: TGTGCCAGCAGTACTCCGGGGGGGGGCACAGATACGCAGTATTTT; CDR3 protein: CASSTPGGGTDTQYF
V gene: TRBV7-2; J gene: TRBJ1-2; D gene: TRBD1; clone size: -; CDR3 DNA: TGTGCCAGCAGCCAGGGGGTGGGACAGTCTAGGCTTGGCTACACCTTC; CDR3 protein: CASSQGVGQSRLGYTF
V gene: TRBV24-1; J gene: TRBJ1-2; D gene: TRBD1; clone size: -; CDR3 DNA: TGTGCCACCAGTGGTGGACAGGGGGCTGACTATGGCTACACCTTC; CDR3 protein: CATSGGQGADYGYTF
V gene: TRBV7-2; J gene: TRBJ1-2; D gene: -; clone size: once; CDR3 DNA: TGTGCCAGCAGCTTACAGGGCGACTATGGCTACACCTTC; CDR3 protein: CASSLQGDYGYTF